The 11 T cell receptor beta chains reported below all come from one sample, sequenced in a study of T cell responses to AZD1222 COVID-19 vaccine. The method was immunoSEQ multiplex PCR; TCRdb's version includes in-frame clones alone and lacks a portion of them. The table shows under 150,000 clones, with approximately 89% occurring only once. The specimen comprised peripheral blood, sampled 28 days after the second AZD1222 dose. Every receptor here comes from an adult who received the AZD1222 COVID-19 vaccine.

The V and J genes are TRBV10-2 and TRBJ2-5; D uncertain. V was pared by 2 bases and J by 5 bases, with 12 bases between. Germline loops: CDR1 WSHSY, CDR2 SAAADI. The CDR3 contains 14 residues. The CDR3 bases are TGCGCCAGCAGTGAGGATGCAACTGGGGAGACCCAGTACTTC. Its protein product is CASSEDATGETQYF.

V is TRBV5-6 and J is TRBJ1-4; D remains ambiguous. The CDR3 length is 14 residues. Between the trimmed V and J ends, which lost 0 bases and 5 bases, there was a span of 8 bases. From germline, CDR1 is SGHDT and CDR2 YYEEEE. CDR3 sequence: CASSLVPRNEKLFF. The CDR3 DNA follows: TGTGCCAGCAGCTTGGTCCCAAGAAATGAAAAACTGTTTTTT.

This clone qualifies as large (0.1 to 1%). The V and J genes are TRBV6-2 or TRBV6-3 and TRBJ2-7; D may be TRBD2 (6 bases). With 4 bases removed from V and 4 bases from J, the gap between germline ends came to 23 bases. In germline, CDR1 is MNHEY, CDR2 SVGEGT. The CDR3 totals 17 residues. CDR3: CASSSRDLLPGLYEQYF. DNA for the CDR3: TGTGCCAGCAGTTCCCGTGACCTCCTACCGGGACTTTACGAGCAGTACTTC.

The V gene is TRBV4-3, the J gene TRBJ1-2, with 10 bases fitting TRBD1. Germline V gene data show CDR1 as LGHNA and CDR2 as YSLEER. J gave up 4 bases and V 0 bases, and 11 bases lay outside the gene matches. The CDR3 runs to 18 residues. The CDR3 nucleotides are TGCGCCAGCAGCCAAGATGGGACAGGGGCTTCCAACTTCTATGGCTACACCTTC. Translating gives CASSQDGTGASNFYGYTF.

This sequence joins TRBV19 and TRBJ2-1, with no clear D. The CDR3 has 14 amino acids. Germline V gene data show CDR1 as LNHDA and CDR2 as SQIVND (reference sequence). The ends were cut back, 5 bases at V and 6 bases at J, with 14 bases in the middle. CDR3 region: CASSAPQEFNEQFF. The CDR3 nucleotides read TGTGCCAGTAGTGCCCCCCAGGAATTCAATGAGCAGTTCTTC.

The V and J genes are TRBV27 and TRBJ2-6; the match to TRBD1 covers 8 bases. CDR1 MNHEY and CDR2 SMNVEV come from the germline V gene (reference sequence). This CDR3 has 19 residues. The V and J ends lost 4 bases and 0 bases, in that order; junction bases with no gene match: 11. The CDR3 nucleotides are TGTGCCAGCAGTTCATTGGACAGGGTTAAGTTCTCTGGGGCCAACGTCCTGACTTTC. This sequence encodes CASSSLDRVKFSGANVLTF.

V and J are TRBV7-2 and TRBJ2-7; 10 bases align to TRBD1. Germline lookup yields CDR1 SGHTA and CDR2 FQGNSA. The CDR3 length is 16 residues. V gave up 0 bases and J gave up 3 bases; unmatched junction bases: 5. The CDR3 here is CASSLAVDRGIYEQYF. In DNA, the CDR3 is TGTGCCAGCAGCTTAGCGGTGGACAGGGGGATCTACGAGCAGTACTTC.

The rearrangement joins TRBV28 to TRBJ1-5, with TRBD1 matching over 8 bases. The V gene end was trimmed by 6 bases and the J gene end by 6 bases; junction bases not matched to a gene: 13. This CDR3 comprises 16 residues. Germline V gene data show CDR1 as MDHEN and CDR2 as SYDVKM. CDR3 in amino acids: CASRKSTQGASQPQHF. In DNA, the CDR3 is TGTGCCAGCAGGAAGAGCACCCAGGGGGCAAGTCAGCCCCAGCATTTT.

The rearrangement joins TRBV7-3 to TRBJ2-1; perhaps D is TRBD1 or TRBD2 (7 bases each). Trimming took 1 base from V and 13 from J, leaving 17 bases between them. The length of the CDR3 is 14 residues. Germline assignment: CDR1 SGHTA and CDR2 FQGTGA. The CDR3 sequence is CASSLKAGGEFQFF. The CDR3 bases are TGTGCCAGCAGCTTAAAGGCAGGGGGGGAATTTCAGTTCTTC.

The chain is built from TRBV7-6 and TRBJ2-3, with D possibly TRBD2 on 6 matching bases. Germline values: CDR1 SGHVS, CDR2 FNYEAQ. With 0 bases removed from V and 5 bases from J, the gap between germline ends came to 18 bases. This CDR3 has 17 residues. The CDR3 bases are TGTGCCAGCAGCTTAGCGCCCGTGGGACGGGGGAAAGATACGCAGTATTTT. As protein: CASSLAPVGRGKDTQYF.

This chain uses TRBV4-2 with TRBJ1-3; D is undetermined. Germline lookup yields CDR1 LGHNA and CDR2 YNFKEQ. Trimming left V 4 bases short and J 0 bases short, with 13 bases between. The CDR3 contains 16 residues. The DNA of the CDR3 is TGTGCCAGCAGCCCACTAGGACGGTACTCTGGAAACACCATATATTTT. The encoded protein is CASSPLGRYSGNTIYF.